These 11 T cell receptor beta chains were sequenced from one sample in a study of cytomegalovirus exposure and HLA in healthy donors. 60 Vbeta and 13 Jbeta primers were used in PCR. Method: immunoSEQ multiplex PCR; TCRdb's copy keeps in-frame clones and lacks some. The sample contains fewer than 150,000 clones, roughly 78% of which appear only once. Sequenced sample: PBMCs. The receptors come from a middle-aged man in good health and CMV-seronegative.

This sequence joins TRBV6-1 and TRBJ1-5; 7 bases align to TRBD1. Germline V gene sequence: CDR1 MNHNS, CDR2 SASEGT. The CDR3 totals 13 residues. V gave up 6 bases and J gave up 7 bases; unmatched junction bases: 6. The CDR3 loop is CASRRDSPQPQHF. The CDR3 region has the DNA TGTGCCAGCAGAAGGGACAGCCCCCAGCCCCAGCATTTT.

The gene calls are TRBV6-6 and TRBJ1-4; 8 bases are shared with TRBD1. The V segment lost 5 bases and the J segment 8 bases; nucleotides outside the gene matches: 7. The CDR3 has 14 residues. From germline, CDR1 is MNHNY and CDR2 SVGAGI (reference sequence). The CDR3 region is CASSPRDRTEKLFF. In DNA form, the CDR3 reads TGTGCCAGCAGTCCCCGGGACAGGACAGAAAAACTGTTTTTT.

This clone was detected a few times. The chain couples TRBV19 to TRBJ2-5; tentatively, D is TRBD1 (6 bases). The CDR3 contains 15 residues. Deletions cut 3 bases from V and 2 bases from J, with 13 bases between. Germline CDR1 is LNHDA and CDR2 is SQIVND (reference sequence). Here the CDR3 DNA reads TGTGCCAGTAGTATCTTCGCCAGGGGACAAGAGACCCAGTACTTC. Protein product: CASSIFARGQETQYF.

V gene TRBV6-1 combines with J gene TRBJ1-5, with 8 bases fitting TRBD1. The trim removed 3 bases at V and 7 bases at J, leaving 8 bases unmatched. The CDR3 has 15 amino acids. Per the germline V gene, CDR1 is MNHNS and CDR2 is SASEGT. CDR3 DNA: TGTGCCAGCAGTGACCCTAGACAGGGGCACCAGCCCCAGCATTTT. Its translation: CASSDPRQGHQPQHF.

V gene TRBV6-5 combines with J gene TRBJ1-6; D remains unclear. With 2 bases removed from V and 8 bases from J, the gap between germline ends came to 10 bases. CDR1 is MNHEY and CDR2 is SVGAGI in the germline V gene. There are 14 residues in the CDR3. The CDR3 nucleotides read TGTGCCAGCAGTTACGCCGGTAGCTATTCACCCCTCCACTTT. It is translated as CASSYAGSYSPLHF.

In DNA form, the CDR3 reads TGTGCCAGCAGTGCAATAGCGGGGGGGCCGTACGAGCAGTACTTC. Translation: CASSAIAGGPYEQYF. The chain couples TRBV6-5 to TRBJ2-7; 11 bases are a match to TRBD2. The CDR3 consists of 15 residues. V gave up 5 bases and J gave up 4 bases; unmatched junction bases: 7. CDR1 and CDR2 (germline): MNHEY, SVGAGI.

The rearrangement joins TRBV4-2 to TRBJ1-2; a weak D match, TRBD1 (5 bases). CDR1 and CDR2 from the germline V gene are LGHNA and YNFKEQ. The CDR3 length is 14 residues. Trimming removed 0 bases at V and 8 bases at J, with 13 bases between. CDR3 region: CASSQDLREGGYTF. The CDR3 bases are TGTGCCAGCAGCCAAGATTTAAGGGAGGGGGGCTACACCTTC.

This chain connects TRBV5-8 to TRBJ1-5; D gene ambiguous. The CDR3 has 15 amino acids. Germline CDR1 reads SGHTS; CDR2 reads YDEGEE. V lost 7 bases and J lost 2, with 16 bases in between. CDR3 loop: CASSMSVMGNQPQHF. CDR3 coding DNA: TGTGCCAGCTCCATGAGCGTCATGGGCAATCAGCCCCAGCATTTT.

The chain carries TRBV9 and TRBJ2-6; D gene unclear. With 0 bases removed from V and 3 bases from J, the gap between germline ends came to 7 bases. The V gene's germline CDR1 is SGDLS and CDR2 YYNGEE. CDR3 length: 15 residues. CDR3 in amino acids: CASSVVRGGANVLTF. CDR3 in DNA: TGTGCCAGCAGCGTAGTACGCGGTGGGGCCAACGTCCTGACTTTC. The variable domain in full, completed from reference TRBV9 and TRBJ2-6, reads DSGVTQTPKHLITATGQRVTLRCSPRSGDLSVYWYQQSLDQGLQFLIQYYNGEERAKGNILERFSAQQFPDLHSELNLSSLELGDSALYFCASSVVRGGANVLTFGAGSRLTVL.

This sequence joins TRBV5-1 and TRBJ1-1; 9 nucleotides agree with TRBD1. J gave up 0 bases and V 3 bases, and 9 bases lay outside the gene matches. This CDR3 region has 17 residues. Germline CDR1 reads SGHRS; CDR2 reads YFSETQ. This chain's CDR3 is CASSSQGTGWMNTEAFF. The DNA of the CDR3 is TGCGCCAGCAGCTCCCAGGGGACAGGGTGGATGAACACTGAAGCTTTCTTT.

This chain uses TRBV21-1 with TRBJ2-1; no DNA check was done on the table's D call, TRBD1. TRBV21-1 is reported as a pseudogene. This CDR3 region has 15 residues. CDR3 nucleotide sequence: TGTGCCAGCAGCAAAGTTCGCAGGGGTGACAATGAGCAGTTCTTC. It encodes CASSKVRRGDNEQFF.